A selection of T cell receptor beta chains follows, all from one sample in a study of OX40 agonist ivuxolimab in advanced cancers. TCRdb's table, derived via immunoSEQ multiplex PCR, lists solely in-frame clones and lacks some. The profile covers tens of thousands of clones, with around 88% appearing a single time and approximately 13% taken by the ten largest. Sequenced here: CD4+ or CD8+ T cells sorted from blood, sampled in a trial of the OX40 agonist ivuxolimab. The receptors shown here come from an adult with an advanced solid tumor such as melanoma, head and neck, liver or kidney cancer. CDR3s include the opening cysteine and the closing phenylalanine or tryptophan. D genes are given only for firm matches. Size tells how often a clone was seen (once, few, many) or the class of an expanded clone, and some rows leave it out.

d_gene: TRBD1
v_gene: TRBV11-2
j_gene: TRBJ1-2
abundance: once
CDR3nt: TGTGCCAGCAGCCGGGACAGAAACTATGGCTACACCTTC
CDR3aa: CASSRDRNYGYTF

d_gene: .
v_gene: TRBV30
j_gene: TRBJ1-1
abundance: .
CDR3nt: TGTGCCTGGACACGGAATTCCCACAACACTGAAGCTTTCTTT
CDR3aa: CAWTRNSHNTEAFF

d_gene: TRBD2
v_gene: TRBV9
j_gene: TRBJ2-1
abundance: .
CDR3nt: TGTGCCAGCAGCTACGGGACTAGCGTCCATGAGCAGTTCTTC
CDR3aa: CASSYGTSVHEQFF

d_gene: .
v_gene: TRBV6-5
j_gene: TRBJ2-3
abundance: .
CDR3nt: TGTGCCAGCAGTTACTCGTCCACAGAGATCACAGATACGCAGTATTTT
CDR3aa: CASSYSSTEITDTQYF

d_gene: .
v_gene: TRBV10-2
j_gene: TRBJ2-7
abundance: .
CDR3nt: TGCGCCAGCAGTTTGGGTTCGAGCTCCTACGAGCAGTACTTC
CDR3aa: CASSLGSSSYEQYF

d_gene: .
v_gene: TRBV28
j_gene: TRBJ1-5
abundance: once
CDR3nt: TGTGCCAGCAGTCCAGGGGCGTTTAGCAATCAGCCCCAGCATTTT
CDR3aa: CASSPGAFSNQPQHF

d_gene: .
v_gene: TRBV28
j_gene: TRBJ1-1
abundance: .
CDR3nt: TGTGCCAGCTCTTCGAGCGGGACGGGGAACACTGAAGCTTTCTTT
CDR3aa: CASSSSGTGNTEAFF

d_gene: .
v_gene: TRBV5-1
j_gene: TRBJ2-2
abundance: .
CDR3nt: TGCGCCAGCAGCCGCGGGACACCGAACACCGGGGAGCTGTTTTTT
CDR3aa: CASSRGTPNTGELFF

d_gene: TRBD1
v_gene: TRBV10-3
j_gene: TRBJ2-7
abundance: .
CDR3nt: TGTGCCATCGGAGGACAGGGTCCCGAGCAGTACTTC
CDR3aa: CAIGGQGPEQYF

d_gene: TRBD1
v_gene: TRBV5-4
j_gene: TRBJ2-3
abundance: .
CDR3nt: TGTGCCAGCAGCCTCGGACAGGAAACAAATACGCAGTATTTT
CDR3aa: CASSLGQETNTQYF

d_gene: TRBD2
v_gene: TRBV11-3
j_gene: TRBJ2-2
abundance: .
CDR3nt: TGTGCCAGCAGCTTAGACATAGCGGGAGAAGTCACCGGGGAGCTGTTTTTT
CDR3aa: CASSLDIAGEVTGELFF

d_gene: TRBD1
v_gene: TRBV23-1
j_gene: TRBJ2-3
abundance: .
CDR3nt: TGCGCCAGCAACCGGGACAGAGGCACAGATACGCAGTATTTT
CDR3aa: CASNRDRGTDTQYF

d_gene: .
v_gene: TRBV27
j_gene: TRBJ1-2
abundance: .
CDR3nt: TGTGCCAGCAGTCCCTGGGGGCGGGGAAACTATGGCTACACCTTC
CDR3aa: CASSPWGRGNYGYTF

d_gene: TRBD2
v_gene: TRBV5-6
j_gene: TRBJ2-5
abundance: .
CDR3nt: TGTGCCAGCAGCTTGTATGCGGGAGGGCCTGAGACCCAGTACTTC
CDR3aa: CASSLYAGGPETQYF

d_gene: .
v_gene: TRBV30
j_gene: TRBJ1-3
abundance: .
CDR3nt: TGTGCCCGGAGTGTGGGACACTCTGGAAACACCATATATTTT
CDR3aa: CARSVGHSGNTIYF

d_gene: .
v_gene: TRBV15
j_gene: TRBJ1-4
abundance: .
CDR3nt: TGTGCCACCAGCAGAGATGAGGGGGGGGCTAGTGGGAAACTGTTTTTT
CDR3aa: CATSRDEGGASGKLFF

d_gene: TRBD1
v_gene: TRBV6-1
j_gene: TRBJ2-2
abundance: .
CDR3nt: TGTGCCAGCAATCGGGACAGCAACACCGGGGAGCTGTTTTTT
CDR3aa: CASNRDSNTGELFF

d_gene: TRBD2
v_gene: TRBV7-9
j_gene: TRBJ2-5
abundance: .
CDR3nt: TGTGCCAGCAGCTTAAGACTAGCGGGAGGACCGGAGACCCAGTACTTC
CDR3aa: CASSLRLAGGPETQYF

d_gene: .
v_gene: TRBV7-3
j_gene: TRBJ1-1
abundance: few
CDR3nt: TGTGCCAGCAGCTTAACATTGAACACTGAAGCTTTCTTT
CDR3aa: CASSLTLNTEAFF

d_gene: TRBD1
v_gene: TRBV2
j_gene: TRBJ2-4
abundance: few
CDR3nt: TGTGCCATCCGGACAGGGGGGCTAGCCAAAAACATTCAGTACTTC
CDR3aa: CAIRTGGLAKNIQYF

d_gene: .
v_gene: TRBV4-2
j_gene: TRBJ2-6
abundance: .
CDR3nt: TGTGCCAGCAGCCAAGATGGCCAAGAGAGCTCTGGGGCCAACGTCCTGACTTTC
CDR3aa: CASSQDGQESSGANVLTF

d_gene: .
v_gene: TRBV9
j_gene: TRBJ2-1
abundance: once
CDR3nt: TGTGCCAGCAGCCCACAGGTGGTTGTTTGGAATGAGCAGTTCTTC
CDR3aa: CASSPQVVVWNEQFF

d_gene: .
v_gene: TRBV6-8
j_gene: TRBJ1-1
abundance: .
CDR3nt: TGTGCCAGCAGTTACGCCTGGGGACTCGGATTCCCTGAAGCTTTCTTT
CDR3aa: CASSYAWGLGFPEAFF

d_gene: TRBD1
v_gene: TRBV7-9
j_gene: TRBJ2-2
abundance: once
CDR3nt: TGTGCCAGCAGCCCTATTAATTCGGACAGGGGCTTTTCTTTAGGGGAGCTGTTTTTT
CDR3aa: CASSPINSDRGFSLGELFF

d_gene: .
v_gene: TRBV2
j_gene: TRBJ2-1
abundance: once
CDR3nt: TGTGCCAGCAGTGAAAACTTACTAGCACGGGCTGGTGGTGAGCAGTTCTTC
CDR3aa: CASSENLLARAGGEQFF

d_gene: .
v_gene: TRBV19
j_gene: TRBJ1-5
abundance: .
CDR3nt: TGTGCCAGTAGTATAATGGGGCGTCAGCCCCAGCATTTT
CDR3aa: CASSIMGRQPQHF

d_gene: TRBD1
v_gene: TRBV28
j_gene: TRBJ2-7
abundance: .
CDR3nt: TGTGCCAGCAGAAGACAGGGGAGCTACGAGCAGTACTTC
CDR3aa: CASRRQGSYEQYF

d_gene: .
v_gene: TRBV2
j_gene: TRBJ2-7
abundance: .
CDR3nt: TGTGCCAGCAGCCAAAAGGGCCCAATACACTACGAGCAGTACTTC
CDR3aa: CASSQKGPIHYEQYF

d_gene: .
v_gene: TRBV5-4
j_gene: TRBJ2-5
abundance: .
CDR3nt: TGTGCCAGCAGCTTGTCTCAGAATCAAGAGACCCAGTACTTC
CDR3aa: CASSLSQNQETQYF

d_gene: .
v_gene: TRBV5-1
j_gene: TRBJ1-4
abundance: .
CDR3nt: TGCGCCAGCAGCTTGAGCCAGCCCCCTGAAAAACTGTTTTTT
CDR3aa: CASSLSQPPEKLFF

d_gene: .
v_gene: TRBV6-6
j_gene: TRBJ1-1
abundance: once
CDR3nt: TGTGCCAGCAGTTACTCCCGGGACAATGAAGCTTTCTTT
CDR3aa: CASSYSRDNEAFF

d_gene: TRBD1
v_gene: TRBV18
j_gene: TRBJ1-4
abundance: .
CDR3nt: TGTGCCAGCTCACAAGGACAGGGAACTAATGAAAAACTGTTTTTT
CDR3aa: CASSQGQGTNEKLFF

d_gene: TRBD1
v_gene: TRBV5-1
j_gene: TRBJ2-5
abundance: .
CDR3nt: TGCGCCAGCAGCTTTTGGGGGAGACAGGGAGAGACCCAGTACTTC
CDR3aa: CASSFWGRQGETQYF

d_gene: .
v_gene: TRBV5-1
j_gene: TRBJ1-1
abundance: .
CDR3nt: TGCGCCAGCAGCGTGGGACACTCGAACACTGAAGCTTTCTTT
CDR3aa: CASSVGHSNTEAFF

d_gene: .
v_gene: TRBV5-4
j_gene: TRBJ2-7
abundance: .
CDR3nt: TGTGCCAGCAGCTTGGGGGGCCAGGAAGAGGACGAGCAGTACTTC
CDR3aa: CASSLGGQEEDEQYF

d_gene: .
v_gene: TRBV4-1
j_gene: TRBJ2-3
abundance: .
CDR3nt: TGCGCCAGCAGCCAAGACCCGACCAATAGTGCGCTGTTCTCACTAACAGATACGCAGTATTTT
CDR3aa: CASSQDPTNSALFSLTDTQYF

d_gene: TRBD1
v_gene: TRBV28
j_gene: TRBJ1-2
abundance: .
CDR3nt: TGTGCCAGCAGTTTAGTGTCCAGGGGGGATGGCTACACCTTC
CDR3aa: CASSLVSRGDGYTF

d_gene: TRBD1
v_gene: TRBV11-2
j_gene: TRBJ2-7
abundance: .
CDR3nt: TGTGCCAGCAGCGCAGGGACAGGGGGCAGGGAGCAGTACTTC
CDR3aa: CASSAGTGGREQYF

d_gene: .
v_gene: TRBV28
j_gene: TRBJ2-3
abundance: .
CDR3nt: TGTGCCAGCAGTTCCATGTTAACTAGGGGGGATACGCAGTATTTT
CDR3aa: CASSSMLTRGDTQYF

d_gene: TRBD2
v_gene: TRBV18
j_gene: TRBJ2-7
abundance: .
CDR3nt: TGTGCCAGCTCACTACGAGCGGGGCTTTACGAGCAGTACTTC
CDR3aa: CASSLRAGLYEQYF

d_gene: .
v_gene: TRBV7-3
j_gene: TRBJ2-5
abundance: .
CDR3nt: TGTGCCAGCAGCTTAGCTGGTGGCCAAGAGACCCAGTACTTC
CDR3aa: CASSLAGGQETQYF

d_gene: TRBD1
v_gene: TRBV6-5
j_gene: TRBJ2-7
abundance: .
CDR3nt: TGTGCCAGCACGCGGACAGGGGGCGACTACGAGCAGTACTTC
CDR3aa: CASTRTGGDYEQYF

d_gene: .
v_gene: TRBV14
j_gene: TRBJ2-7
abundance: .
CDR3nt: TGTGCCAGCAGCCTACACGGAGGACGCTACGAGCAGTACTTC
CDR3aa: CASSLHGGRYEQYF

d_gene: TRBD1
v_gene: TRBV10-3
j_gene: TRBJ1-2
abundance: .
CDR3nt: TGTGCCATCAGTCCCGGGACAGGGGCAGACGGCTACACCTTC
CDR3aa: CAISPGTGADGYTF

d_gene: .
v_gene: TRBV18
j_gene: TRBJ2-7
abundance: .
CDR3nt: TGTGCCAGCTCACAAACTAGATCCGGCGAGCAGTACTTC
CDR3aa: CASSQTRSGEQYF

d_gene: TRBD1
v_gene: TRBV4-1
j_gene: TRBJ2-2
abundance: once
CDR3nt: TGCGCCAGCAGCCTCACAGCCGGGACAGGGTTTGCCGGGGAGCTGTTTTTT
CDR3aa: CASSLTAGTGFAGELFF

d_gene: TRBD2
v_gene: TRBV5-1
j_gene: TRBJ2-3
abundance: .
CDR3nt: TGCGCCAGCAGCATTCGACTAGCGGGAGCTTCAGATACGCAGTATTTT
CDR3aa: CASSIRLAGASDTQYF

d_gene: TRBD1
v_gene: TRBV28
j_gene: TRBJ2-7
abundance: .
CDR3nt: TGTGCCAGCACCCCCACAGGGGGGTGGACCTACGAGCAGTACTTC
CDR3aa: CASTPTGGWTYEQYF

d_gene: TRBD1
v_gene: TRBV9
j_gene: TRBJ2-3
abundance: few
CDR3nt: TGTGCCAGCAGCAACCGGGACAGGGGGGTAGATACGCAGTATTTT
CDR3aa: CASSNRDRGVDTQYF

d_gene: .
v_gene: TRBV11-2
j_gene: TRBJ2-2
abundance: once
CDR3nt: TGTGCCAGCAGCCCCACAAGGCCCACCGGGGAGCTGTTTTTT
CDR3aa: CASSPTRPTGELFF

d_gene: .
v_gene: TRBV30
j_gene: TRBJ1-1
abundance: few
CDR3nt: TGTGCCTGGAGTGAGCCCCTGAACACTGAAGCTTTCTTT
CDR3aa: CAWSEPLNTEAFF

d_gene: TRBD1
v_gene: TRBV18
j_gene: TRBJ2-7
abundance: .
CDR3nt: TGTGCCAGCTCAACTCGGGACAGGGTGTCGGGCGAGCAGTACTTC
CDR3aa: CASSTRDRVSGEQYF

d_gene: TRBD1
v_gene: TRBV6-1
j_gene: TRBJ1-2
abundance: .
CDR3nt: TGTGCCAGCAGTGAAACACACAGGACAGGGTATGGCTACACCTTC
CDR3aa: CASSETHRTGYGYTF

d_gene: TRBD2
v_gene: TRBV5-8
j_gene: TRBJ2-7
abundance: few
CDR3nt: TGTGCCAGCAGCCCCGGGGTAGCGGGATCCTACGAGCAGTACTTC
CDR3aa: CASSPGVAGSYEQYF

d_gene: .
v_gene: TRBV27
j_gene: TRBJ2-7
abundance: .
CDR3nt: TGTGCCAGCAGTTTCCGACTAGACTACGAGCAGTACTTC
CDR3aa: CASSFRLDYEQYF

d_gene: TRBD2
v_gene: TRBV29-1
j_gene: TRBJ2-2
abundance: .
CDR3nt: TGCAGCGTTGAGAGGAGCGGGAGTAGGGAGCTGTTTTTT
CDR3aa: CSVERSGSRELFF

d_gene: .
v_gene: TRBV2
j_gene: TRBJ2-7
abundance: .
CDR3nt: TGTGCCAGCAGCCTCAGGTTAGATTACGAGCAGTACTTC
CDR3aa: CASSLRLDYEQYF

d_gene: .
v_gene: TRBV29-1
j_gene: TRBJ1-1
abundance: few
CDR3nt: TGCAGCGTACGTATGGTGGGAGCTTTCTTT
CDR3aa: CSVRMVGAFF

d_gene: .
v_gene: TRBV6-5
j_gene: TRBJ1-2
abundance: .
CDR3nt: TGTGCCAGCAGTTACTTTGGCAGGGCTAACTATGGCTACACCTTC
CDR3aa: CASSYFGRANYGYTF